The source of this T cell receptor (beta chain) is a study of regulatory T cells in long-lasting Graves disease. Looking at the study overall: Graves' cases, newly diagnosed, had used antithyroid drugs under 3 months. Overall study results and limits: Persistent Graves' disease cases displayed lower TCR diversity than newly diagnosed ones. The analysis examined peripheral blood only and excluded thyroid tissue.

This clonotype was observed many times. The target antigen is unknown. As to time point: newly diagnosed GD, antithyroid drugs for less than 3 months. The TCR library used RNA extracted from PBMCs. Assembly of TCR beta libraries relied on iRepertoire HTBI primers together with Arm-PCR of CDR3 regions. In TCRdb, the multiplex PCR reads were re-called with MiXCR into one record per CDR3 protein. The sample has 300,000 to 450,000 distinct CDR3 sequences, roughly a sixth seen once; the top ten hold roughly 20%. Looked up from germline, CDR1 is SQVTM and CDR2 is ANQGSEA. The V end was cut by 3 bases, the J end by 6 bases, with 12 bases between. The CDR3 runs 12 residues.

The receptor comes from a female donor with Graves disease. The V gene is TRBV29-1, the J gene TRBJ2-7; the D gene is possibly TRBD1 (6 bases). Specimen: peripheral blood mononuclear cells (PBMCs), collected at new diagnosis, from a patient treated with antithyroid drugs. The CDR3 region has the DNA TGCAGCGTTGAGCAGGGGTTCGGCGAGCAGTACTTC. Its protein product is CSVEQGFGEQYF.